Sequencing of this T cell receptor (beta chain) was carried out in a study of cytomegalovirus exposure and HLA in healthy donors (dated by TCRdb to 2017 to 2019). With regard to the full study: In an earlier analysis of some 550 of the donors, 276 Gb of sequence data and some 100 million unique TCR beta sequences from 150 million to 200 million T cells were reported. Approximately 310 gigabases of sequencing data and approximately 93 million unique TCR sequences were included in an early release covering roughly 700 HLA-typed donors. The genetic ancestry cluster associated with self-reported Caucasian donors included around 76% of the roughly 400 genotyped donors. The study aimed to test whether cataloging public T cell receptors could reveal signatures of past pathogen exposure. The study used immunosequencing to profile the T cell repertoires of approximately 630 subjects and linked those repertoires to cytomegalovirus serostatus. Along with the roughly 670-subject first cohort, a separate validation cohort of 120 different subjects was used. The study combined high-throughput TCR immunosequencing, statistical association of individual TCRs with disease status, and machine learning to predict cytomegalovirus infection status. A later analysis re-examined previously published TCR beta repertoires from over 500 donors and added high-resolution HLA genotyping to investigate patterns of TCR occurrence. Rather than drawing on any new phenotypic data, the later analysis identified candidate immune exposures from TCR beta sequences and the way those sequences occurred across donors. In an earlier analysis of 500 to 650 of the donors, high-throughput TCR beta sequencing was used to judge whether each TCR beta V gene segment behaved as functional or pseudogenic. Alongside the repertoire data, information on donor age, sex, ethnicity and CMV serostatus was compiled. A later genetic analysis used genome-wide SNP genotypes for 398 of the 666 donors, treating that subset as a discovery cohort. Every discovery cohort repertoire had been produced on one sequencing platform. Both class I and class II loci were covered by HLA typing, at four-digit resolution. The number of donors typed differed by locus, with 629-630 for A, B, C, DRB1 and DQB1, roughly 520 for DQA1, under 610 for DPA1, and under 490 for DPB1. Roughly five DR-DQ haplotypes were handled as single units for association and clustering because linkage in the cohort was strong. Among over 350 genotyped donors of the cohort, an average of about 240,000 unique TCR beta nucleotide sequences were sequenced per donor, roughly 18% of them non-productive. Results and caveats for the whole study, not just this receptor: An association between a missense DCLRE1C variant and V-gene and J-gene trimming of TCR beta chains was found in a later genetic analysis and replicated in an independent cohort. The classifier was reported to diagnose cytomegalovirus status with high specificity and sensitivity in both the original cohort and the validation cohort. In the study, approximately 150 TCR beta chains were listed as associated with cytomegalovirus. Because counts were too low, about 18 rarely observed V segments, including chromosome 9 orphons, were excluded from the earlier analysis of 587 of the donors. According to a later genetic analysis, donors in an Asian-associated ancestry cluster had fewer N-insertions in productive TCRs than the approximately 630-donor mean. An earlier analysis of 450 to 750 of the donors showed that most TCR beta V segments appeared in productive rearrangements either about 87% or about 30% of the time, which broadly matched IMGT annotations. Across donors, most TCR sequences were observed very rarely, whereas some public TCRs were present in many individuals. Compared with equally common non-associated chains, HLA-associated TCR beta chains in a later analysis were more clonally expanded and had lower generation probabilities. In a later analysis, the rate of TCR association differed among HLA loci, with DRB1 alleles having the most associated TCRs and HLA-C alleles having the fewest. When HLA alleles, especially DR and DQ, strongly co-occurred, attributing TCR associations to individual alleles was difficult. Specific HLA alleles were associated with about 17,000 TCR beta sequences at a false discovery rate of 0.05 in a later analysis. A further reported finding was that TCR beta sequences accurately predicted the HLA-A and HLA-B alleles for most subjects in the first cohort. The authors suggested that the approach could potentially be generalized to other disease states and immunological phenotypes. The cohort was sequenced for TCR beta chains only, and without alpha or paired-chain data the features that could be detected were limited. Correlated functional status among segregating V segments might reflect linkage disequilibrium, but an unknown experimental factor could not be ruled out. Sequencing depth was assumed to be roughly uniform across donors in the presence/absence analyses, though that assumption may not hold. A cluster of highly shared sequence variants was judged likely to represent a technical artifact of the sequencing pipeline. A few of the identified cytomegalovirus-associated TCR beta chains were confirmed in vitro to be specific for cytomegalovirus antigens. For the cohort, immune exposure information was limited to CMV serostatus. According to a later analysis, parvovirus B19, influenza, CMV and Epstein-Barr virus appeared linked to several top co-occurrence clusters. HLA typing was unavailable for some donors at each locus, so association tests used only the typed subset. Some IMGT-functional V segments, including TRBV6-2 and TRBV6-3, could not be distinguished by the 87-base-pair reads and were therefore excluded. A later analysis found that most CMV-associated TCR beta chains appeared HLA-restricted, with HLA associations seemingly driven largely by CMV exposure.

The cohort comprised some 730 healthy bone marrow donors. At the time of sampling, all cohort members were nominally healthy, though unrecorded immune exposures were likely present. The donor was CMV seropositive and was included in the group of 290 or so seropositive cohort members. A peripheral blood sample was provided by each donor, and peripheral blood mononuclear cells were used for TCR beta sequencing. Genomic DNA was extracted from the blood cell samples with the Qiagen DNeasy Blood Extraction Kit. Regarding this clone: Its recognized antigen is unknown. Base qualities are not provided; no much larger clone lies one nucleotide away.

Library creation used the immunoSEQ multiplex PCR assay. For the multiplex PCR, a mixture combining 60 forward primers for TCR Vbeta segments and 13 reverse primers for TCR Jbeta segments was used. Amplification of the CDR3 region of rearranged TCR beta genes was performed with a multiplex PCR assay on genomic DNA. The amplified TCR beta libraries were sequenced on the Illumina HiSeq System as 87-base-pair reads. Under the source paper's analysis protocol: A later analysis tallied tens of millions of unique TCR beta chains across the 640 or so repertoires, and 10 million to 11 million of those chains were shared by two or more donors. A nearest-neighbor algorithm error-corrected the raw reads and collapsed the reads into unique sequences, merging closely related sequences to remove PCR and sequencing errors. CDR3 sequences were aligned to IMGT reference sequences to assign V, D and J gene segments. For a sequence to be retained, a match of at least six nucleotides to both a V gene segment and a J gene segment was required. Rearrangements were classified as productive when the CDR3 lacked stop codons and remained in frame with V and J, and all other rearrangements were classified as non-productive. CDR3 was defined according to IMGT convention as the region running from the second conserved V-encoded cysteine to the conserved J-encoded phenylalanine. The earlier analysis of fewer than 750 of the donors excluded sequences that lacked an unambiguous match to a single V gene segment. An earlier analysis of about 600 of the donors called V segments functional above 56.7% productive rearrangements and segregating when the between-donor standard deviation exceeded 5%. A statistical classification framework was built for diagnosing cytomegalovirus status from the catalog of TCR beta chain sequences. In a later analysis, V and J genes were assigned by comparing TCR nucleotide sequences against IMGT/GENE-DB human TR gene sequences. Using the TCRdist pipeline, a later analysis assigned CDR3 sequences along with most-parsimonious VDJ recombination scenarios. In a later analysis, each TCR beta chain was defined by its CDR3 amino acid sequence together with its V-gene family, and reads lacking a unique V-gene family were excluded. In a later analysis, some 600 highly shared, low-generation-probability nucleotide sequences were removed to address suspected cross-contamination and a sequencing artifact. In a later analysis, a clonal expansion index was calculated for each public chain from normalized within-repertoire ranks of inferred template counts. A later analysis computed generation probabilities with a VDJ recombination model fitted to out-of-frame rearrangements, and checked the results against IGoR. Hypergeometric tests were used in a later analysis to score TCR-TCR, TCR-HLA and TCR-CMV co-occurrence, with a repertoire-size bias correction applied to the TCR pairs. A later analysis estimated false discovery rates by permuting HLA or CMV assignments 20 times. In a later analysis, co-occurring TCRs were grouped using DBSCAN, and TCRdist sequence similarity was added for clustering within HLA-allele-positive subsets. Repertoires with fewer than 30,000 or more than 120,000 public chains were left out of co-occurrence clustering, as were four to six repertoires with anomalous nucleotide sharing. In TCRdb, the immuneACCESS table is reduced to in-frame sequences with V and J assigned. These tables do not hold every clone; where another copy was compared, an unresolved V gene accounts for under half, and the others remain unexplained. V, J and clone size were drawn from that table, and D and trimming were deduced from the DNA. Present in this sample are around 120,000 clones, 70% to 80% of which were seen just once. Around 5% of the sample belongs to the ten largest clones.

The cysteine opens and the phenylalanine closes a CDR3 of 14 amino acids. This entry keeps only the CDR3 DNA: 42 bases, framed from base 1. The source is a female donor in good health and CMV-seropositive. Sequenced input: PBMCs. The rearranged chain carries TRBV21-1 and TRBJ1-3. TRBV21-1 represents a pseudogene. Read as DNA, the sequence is TGTGCCACACCCCTTTTTAGCTCTGGAAACACCATATATTTT. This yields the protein CATPLFSSGNTIYF.